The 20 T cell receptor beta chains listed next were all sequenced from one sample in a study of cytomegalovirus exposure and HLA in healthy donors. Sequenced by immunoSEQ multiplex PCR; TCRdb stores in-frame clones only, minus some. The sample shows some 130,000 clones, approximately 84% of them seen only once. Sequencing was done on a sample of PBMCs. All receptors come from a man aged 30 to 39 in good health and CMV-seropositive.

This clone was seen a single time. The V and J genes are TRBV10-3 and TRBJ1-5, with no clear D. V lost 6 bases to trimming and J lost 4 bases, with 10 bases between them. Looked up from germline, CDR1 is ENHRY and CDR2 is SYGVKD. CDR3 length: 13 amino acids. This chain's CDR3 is CAIRAEGNQPQHF. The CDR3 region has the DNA TGTGCCATCAGGGCGGAGGGAAATCAGCCCCAGCATTTT.

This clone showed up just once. CDR3 nucleotide sequence: TGTGCCAGCAGCTTAGTTCGCAGTTACGAGCAGTACTTC. Its translation is CASSLVRSYEQYF. This chain joins TRBV7-2 and TRBJ2-7; unclear D gene. This CDR3 is 13 amino acids long. The germline V and J ends were trimmed by 1 base and 4 bases, with 8 bases remaining between them. Germline V CDR1 and CDR2: SGHTA, FQGNSA. The variable domain in full, with the rest retrieved from reference TRBV7-2 and TRBJ2-7, is GAGVSQSPSNKVTEKGKDVELRCDPISGHTALYWYRQSLGQGLEFLIYFQGNSAPDKSGLPSDRFSAERTGGSVSTLTIQRTQQEDSAVYLCASSLVRSYEQYFGPGTRLTVT.

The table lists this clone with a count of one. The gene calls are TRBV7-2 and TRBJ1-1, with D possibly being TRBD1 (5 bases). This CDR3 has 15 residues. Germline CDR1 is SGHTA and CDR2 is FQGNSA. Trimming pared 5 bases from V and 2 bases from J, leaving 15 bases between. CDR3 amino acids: CASSGAGILNTEAFF. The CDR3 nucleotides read TGTGCCAGCAGCGGCGCAGGGATACTCAACACTGAAGCTTTCTTT.

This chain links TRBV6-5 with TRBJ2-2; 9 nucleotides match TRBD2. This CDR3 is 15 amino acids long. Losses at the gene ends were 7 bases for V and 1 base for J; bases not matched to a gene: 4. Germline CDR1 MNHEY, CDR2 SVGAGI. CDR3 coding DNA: TGTGCCAGCACCAGACTAGCGGTGAACACCGGGGAGCTGTTTTTT. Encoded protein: CASTRLAVNTGELFF.

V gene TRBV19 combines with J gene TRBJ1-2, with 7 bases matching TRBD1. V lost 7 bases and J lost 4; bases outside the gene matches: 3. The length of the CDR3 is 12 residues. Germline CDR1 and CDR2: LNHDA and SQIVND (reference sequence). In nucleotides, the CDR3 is TGTGCCAGTATAGGGGACAGCTATGGCTACACCTTC. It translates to CASIGDSYGYTF.

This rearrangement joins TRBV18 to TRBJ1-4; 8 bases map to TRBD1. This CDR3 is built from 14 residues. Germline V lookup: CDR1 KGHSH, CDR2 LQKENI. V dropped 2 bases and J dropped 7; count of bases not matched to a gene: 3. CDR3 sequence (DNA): TGTGCCAGCTCACCAACGGACAGGGCTGAAAAACTGTTTTTT. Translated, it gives CASSPTDRAEKLFF. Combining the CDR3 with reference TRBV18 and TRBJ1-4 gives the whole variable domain NAGVMQNPRHLVRRRGQEARLRCSPMKGHSHVYWYRQLPEEGLKFMVYLQKENIIDESGMPKERFSAEFPKEGPSILRIQQVVRGDSAAYFCASSPTDRAEKLFFGSGTQLSVL.

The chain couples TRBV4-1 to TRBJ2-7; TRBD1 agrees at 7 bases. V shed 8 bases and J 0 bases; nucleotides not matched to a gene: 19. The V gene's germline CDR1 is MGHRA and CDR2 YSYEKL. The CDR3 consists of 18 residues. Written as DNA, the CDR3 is TGCGCCAGCCCTAGTCGAGAGACAGGGAAGGGGGACTCCTACGAGCAGTACTTC. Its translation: CASPSRETGKGDSYEQYF.

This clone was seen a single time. CDR3 coding DNA: TGTGCCAGCAGCTTGTCTGACAACTCACTCTATGGCTACACCTTC. This encodes CASSLSDNSLYGYTF. The chain links TRBV5-4 to TRBJ1-2; no clear D. Germline V gene sequence: CDR1 SGHNT, CDR2 YYREEE (reference sequence). The V end was cut by 1 base, the J end by 4 bases, with 14 bases between. CDR3 size: 15 residues.

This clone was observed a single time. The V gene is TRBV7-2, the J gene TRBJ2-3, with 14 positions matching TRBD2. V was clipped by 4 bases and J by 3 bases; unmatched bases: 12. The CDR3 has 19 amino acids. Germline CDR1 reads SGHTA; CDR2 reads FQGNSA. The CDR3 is CASSWATTGTSGGTDTQYF. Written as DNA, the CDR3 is TGTGCCAGCAGCTGGGCGACAACCGGGACTAGCGGGGGAACAGATACGCAGTATTTT.

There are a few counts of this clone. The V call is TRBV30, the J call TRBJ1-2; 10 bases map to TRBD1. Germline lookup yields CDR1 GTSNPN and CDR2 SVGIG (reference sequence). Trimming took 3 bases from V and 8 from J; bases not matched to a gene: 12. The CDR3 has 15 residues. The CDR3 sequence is CAWSFPGGQGNGYTF. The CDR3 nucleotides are TGTGCCTGGAGCTTCCCCGGGGGACAGGGGAACGGCTACACCTTC.

The CDR3 sequence is CASSEQGQYEQYF. The CDR3 DNA is TGTGCCAGTAGTGAACAGGGGCAGTACGAGCAGTACTTC. The gene calls are TRBV19 and TRBJ2-7, with 7 bases fitting TRBD1. This CDR3 is built from 13 residues. Unmatched junction bases numbered 5, after V lost 5 bases and J lost 4 bases. CDR1 and CDR2 from the germline V gene are LNHDA and SQIVND (reference sequence). Based on the CDR3 plus reference TRBV19 and TRBJ2-7, the full variable domain is DGGITQSPKYLFRKEGQNVTLSCEQNLNHDAMYWYRQDPGQGLRLIYYSQIVNDFQKGDIAEGYSVSREKKESFPLTVTSAQKNPTAFYLCASSEQGQYEQYFGPGTRLTVT.

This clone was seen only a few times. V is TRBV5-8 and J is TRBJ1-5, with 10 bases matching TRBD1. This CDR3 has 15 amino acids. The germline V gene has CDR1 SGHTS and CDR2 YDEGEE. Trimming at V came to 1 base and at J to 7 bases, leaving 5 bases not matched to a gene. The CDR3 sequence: CASSLRDRGLQPQHF. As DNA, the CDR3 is TGTGCCAGCAGCTTGCGGGACAGGGGATTACAGCCCCAGCATTTT. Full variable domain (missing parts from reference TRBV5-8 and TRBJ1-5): EAGVTQSPTHLIKTRGQQATLRCSPISGHTSVYWYQQALGLGLQFLLWYDEGEERNRGNFPPRFSGRQFPNYSSELNVNALELEDSALYLCASSLRDRGLQPQHFGDGTRLSIL.

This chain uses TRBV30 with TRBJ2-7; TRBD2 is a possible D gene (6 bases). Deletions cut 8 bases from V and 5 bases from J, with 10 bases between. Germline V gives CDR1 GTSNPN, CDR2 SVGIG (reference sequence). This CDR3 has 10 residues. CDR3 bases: TGTGCCGGGGGGTGGGACGAGCAGTACTTC. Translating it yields CAGGWDEQYF.

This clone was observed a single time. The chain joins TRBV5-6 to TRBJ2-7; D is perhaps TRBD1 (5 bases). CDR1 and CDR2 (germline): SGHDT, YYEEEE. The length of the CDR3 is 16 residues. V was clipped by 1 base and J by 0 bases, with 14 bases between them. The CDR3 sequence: CASSLLDTRRSYEQYF. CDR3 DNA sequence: TGTGCCAGCAGCTTGCTGGACACTCGACGCTCCTACGAGCAGTACTTC.

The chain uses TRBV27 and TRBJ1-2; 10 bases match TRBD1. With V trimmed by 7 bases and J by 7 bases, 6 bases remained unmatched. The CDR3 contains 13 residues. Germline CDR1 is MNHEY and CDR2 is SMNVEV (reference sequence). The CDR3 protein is CASNGQGERGYTF. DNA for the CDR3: TGTGCCAGCAACGGACAGGGGGAACGTGGCTACACCTTC.

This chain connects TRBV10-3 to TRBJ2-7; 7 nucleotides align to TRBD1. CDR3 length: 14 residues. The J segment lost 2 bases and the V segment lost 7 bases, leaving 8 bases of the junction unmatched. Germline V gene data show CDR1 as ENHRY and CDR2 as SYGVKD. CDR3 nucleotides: TGTGCCATCAACCCGGGACAGACCACCTACGAGCAGTACTTC. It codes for CAINPGQTTYEQYF.

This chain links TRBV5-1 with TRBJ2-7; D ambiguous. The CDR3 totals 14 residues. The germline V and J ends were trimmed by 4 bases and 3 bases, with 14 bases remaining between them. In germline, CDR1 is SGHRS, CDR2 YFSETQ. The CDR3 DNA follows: TGCGCCAGCAGCCCCTACCGAGGAGACTACGAGCAGTACTTC. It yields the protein CASSPYRGDYEQYF. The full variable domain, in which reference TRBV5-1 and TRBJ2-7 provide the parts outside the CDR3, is KAGVTQTPRYLIKTRGQQVTLSCSPISGHRSVSWYQQTPGQGLQFLFEYFSETQRNKGNFPGRFSGRQFSNSRSEMNVSTLELGDSALYLCASSPYRGDYEQYFGPGTRLTVT.

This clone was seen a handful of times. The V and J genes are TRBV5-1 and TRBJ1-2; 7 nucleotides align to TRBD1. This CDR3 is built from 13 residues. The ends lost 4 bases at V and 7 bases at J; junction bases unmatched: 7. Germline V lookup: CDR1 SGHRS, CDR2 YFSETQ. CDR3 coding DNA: TGCGCCAGCAGCCTGACAGGGAGCGGTGGCTACACCTTC. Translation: CASSLTGSGGYTF. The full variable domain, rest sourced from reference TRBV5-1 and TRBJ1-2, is KAGVTQTPRYLIKTRGQQVTLSCSPISGHRSVSWYQQTPGQGLQFLFEYFSETQRNKGNFPGRFSGRQFSNSRSEMNVSTLELGDSALYLCASSLTGSGGYTFGSGTRLTVV.

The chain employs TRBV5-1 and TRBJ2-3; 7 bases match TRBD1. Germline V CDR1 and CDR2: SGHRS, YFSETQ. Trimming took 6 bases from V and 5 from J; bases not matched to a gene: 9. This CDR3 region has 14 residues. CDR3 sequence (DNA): TGCGCCAGCATTCCGGGACAGTCCCGAGATACGCAGTATTTT. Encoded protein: CASIPGQSRDTQYF.

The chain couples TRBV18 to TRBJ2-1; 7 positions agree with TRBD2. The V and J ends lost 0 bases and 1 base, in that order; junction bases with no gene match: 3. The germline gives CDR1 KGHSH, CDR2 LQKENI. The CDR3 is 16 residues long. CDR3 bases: TGTGCCAGCTCACCACCGAGCGGGGATTCCTACAATGAGCAGTTCTTC. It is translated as CASSPPSGDSYNEQFF.